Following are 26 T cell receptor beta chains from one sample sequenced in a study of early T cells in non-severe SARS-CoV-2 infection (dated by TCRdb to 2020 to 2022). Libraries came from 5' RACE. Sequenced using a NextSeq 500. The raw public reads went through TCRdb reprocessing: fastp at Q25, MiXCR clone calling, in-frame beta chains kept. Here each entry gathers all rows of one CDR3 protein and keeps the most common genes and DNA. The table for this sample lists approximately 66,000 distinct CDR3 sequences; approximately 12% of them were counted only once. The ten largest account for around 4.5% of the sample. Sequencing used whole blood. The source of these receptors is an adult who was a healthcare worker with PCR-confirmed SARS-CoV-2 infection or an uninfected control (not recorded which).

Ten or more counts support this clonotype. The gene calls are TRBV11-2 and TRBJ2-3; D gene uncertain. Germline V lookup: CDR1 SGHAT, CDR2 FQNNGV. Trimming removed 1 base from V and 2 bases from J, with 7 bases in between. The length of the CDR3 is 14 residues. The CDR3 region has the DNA TGTGCCAGCAGCTTAGTACAATACACAGATACGCAGTATTTT. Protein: CASSLVQYTDTQYF.

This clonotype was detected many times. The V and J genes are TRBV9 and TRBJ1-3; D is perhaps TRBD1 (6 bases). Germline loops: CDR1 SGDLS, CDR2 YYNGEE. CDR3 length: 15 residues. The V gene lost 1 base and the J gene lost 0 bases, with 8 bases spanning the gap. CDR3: CASSVQGISGNTIYF. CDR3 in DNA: TGTGCCAGCAGCGTACAGGGGATCTCTGGAAACACCATATATTTT.

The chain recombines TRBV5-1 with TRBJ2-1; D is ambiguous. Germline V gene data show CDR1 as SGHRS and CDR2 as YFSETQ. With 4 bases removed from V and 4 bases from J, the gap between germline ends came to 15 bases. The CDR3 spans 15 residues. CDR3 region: CASSTAAPQYNEQFF. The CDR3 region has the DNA TGCGCCAGCAGCACAGCCGCACCCCAATACAATGAGCAGTTCTTC.

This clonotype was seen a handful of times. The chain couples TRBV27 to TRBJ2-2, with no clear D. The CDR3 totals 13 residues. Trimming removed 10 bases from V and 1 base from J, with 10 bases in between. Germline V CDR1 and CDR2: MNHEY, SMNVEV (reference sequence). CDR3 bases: TGTGCCACTCTGGACGGGAACACCGGGGAGCTGTTTTTT. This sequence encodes CATLDGNTGELFF.

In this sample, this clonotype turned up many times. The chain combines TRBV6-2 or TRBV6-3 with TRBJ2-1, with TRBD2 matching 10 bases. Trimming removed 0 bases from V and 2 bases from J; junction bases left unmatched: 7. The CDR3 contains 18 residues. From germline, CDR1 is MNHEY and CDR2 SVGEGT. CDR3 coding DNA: TGTGCCAGCAGTTACTCGTCAGGACTAGCGGCAACCTACAATGAGCAGTTCTTC. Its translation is CASSYSSGLAATYNEQFF.

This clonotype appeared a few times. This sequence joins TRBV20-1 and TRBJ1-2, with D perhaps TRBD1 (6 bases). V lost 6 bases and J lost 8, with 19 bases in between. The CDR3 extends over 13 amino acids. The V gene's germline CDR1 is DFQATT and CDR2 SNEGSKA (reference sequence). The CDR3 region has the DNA TGCAGTGCCGGAACCCCCGGGGGCTGGGGCTACACCTTC. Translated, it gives CSAGTPGGWGYTF.

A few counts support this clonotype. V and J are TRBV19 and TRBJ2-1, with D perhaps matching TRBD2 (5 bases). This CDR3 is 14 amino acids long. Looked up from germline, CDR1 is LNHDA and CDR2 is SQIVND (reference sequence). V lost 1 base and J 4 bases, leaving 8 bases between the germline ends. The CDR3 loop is CASSIGGSYNEQFF. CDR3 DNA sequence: TGTGCCAGTAGTATAGGCGGGTCTTACAATGAGCAGTTCTTC.

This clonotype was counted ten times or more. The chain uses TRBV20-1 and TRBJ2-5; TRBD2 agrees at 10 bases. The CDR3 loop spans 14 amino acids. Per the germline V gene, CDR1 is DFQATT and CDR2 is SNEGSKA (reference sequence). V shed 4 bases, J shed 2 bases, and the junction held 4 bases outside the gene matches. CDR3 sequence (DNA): TGCAGTGCTATTCAACTAGCGGGGCAAGAGACCCAGTACTTC. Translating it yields CSAIQLAGQETQYF.

The chain's CDR3 is CASSSGPGLEAFF. The CDR3, as DNA: TGTGCCAGCAGCTCAGGGCCGGGTCTTGAAGCTTTCTTT. The chain combines TRBV11-2 with TRBJ1-1, with D perhaps TRBD1 (5 bases). Germline-derived CDR1 and CDR2 are SGHAT and FQNNGV. The CDR3 is made up of 13 amino acids. V shed 4 bases and J shed 7 bases, with 13 bases lying between them.

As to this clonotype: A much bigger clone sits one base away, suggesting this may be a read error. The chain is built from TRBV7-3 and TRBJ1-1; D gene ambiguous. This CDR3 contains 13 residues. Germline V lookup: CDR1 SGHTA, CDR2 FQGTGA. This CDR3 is CASSLFMNTVAFF. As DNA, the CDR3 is TGTGCCAGCAGCTTATTTATGAACACTGTAGCTTTCTTT.

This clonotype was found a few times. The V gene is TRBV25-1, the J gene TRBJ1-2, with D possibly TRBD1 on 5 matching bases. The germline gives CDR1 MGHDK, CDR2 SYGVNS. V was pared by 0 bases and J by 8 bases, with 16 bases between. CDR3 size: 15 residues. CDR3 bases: TGTGCCAGCAGTGAATACCGCGGGACTCAAACAGGCTACACCTTC. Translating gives CASSEYRGTQTGYTF.

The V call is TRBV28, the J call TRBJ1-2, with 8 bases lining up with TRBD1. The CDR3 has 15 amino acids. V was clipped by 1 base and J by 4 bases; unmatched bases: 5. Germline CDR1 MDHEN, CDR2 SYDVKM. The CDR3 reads CASSLSPGGFYGYTF. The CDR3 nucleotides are TGTGCCAGCAGTTTATCACCAGGGGGCTTCTATGGCTACACCTTC.

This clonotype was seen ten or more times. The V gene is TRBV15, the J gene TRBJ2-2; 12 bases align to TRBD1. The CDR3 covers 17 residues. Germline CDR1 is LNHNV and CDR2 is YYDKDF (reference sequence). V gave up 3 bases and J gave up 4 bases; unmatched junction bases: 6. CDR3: CATSSYRDRGRTGELFF. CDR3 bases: TGTGCCACCAGCAGTTATCGGGACAGGGGGCGCACCGGGGAGCTGTTTTTT. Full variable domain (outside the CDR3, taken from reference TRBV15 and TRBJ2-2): DAMVIQNPRYQVTQFGKPVTLSCSQTLNHNVMYWYQQKSSQAPKLLFHYYDKDFNNEADTPDNFQSRRPNTSFCFLDIRSPGLGDTAMYLCATSSYRDRGRTGELFFGEGSRLTVL.

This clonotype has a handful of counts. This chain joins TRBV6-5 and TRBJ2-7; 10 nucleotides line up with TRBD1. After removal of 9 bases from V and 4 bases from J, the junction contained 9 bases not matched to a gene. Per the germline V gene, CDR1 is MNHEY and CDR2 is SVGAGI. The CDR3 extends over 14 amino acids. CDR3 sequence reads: CASNPGQGEYEQYF. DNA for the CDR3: TGTGCCAGTAACCCAGGACAGGGGGAGTACGAGCAGTACTTC.

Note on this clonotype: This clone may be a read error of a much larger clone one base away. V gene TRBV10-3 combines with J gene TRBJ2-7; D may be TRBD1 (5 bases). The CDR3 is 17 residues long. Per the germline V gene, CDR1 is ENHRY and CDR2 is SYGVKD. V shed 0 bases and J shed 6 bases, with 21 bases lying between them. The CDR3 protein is CAISESKSGSGRPEQYF. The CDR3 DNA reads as TGTGCCATCAGTGAGTCGAAATCTGGGTCAGGGCGCCCCGAGCAGTACTTC.

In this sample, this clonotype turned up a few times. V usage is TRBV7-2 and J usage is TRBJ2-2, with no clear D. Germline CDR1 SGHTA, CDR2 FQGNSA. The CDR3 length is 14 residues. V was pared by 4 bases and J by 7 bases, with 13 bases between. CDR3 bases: TGTGCCAGCAGCTCTCCCCGGTTAGGCGGGGAGCTGTTTTTT. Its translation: CASSSPRLGGELFF.

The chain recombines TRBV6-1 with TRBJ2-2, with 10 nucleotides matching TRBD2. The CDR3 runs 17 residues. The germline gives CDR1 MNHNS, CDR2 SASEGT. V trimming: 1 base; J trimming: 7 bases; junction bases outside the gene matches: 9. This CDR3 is CASSEEGTSGDIGELFF. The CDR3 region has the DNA TGTGCCAGCAGTGAAGAAGGAACTAGCGGGGACATCGGGGAGCTGTTTTTT.

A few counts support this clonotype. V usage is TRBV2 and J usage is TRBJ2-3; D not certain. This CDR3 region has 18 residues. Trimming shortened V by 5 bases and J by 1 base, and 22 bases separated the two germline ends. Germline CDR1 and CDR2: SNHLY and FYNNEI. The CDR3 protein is CASSYGPRTTHRTDTQYF. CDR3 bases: TGTGCCAGCAGTTACGGGCCAAGAACAACCCATCGCACAGATACGCAGTATTTT.

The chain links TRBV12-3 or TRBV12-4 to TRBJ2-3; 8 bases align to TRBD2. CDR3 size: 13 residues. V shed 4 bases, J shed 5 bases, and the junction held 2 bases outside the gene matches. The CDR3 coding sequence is TGTGCCAGCAGTTCAGCGGGGGTAGATACGCAGTATTTT. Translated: CASSSAGVDTQYF.

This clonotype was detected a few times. The CDR3 nucleotides are TGTGCCAGCAGCTCGTATAGCGGGGGGGCGTTCTCCGAGCAGTACTTC. Encoded protein: CASSSYSGGAFSEQYF. V gene TRBV7-9 combines with J gene TRBJ2-7, with 11 bases identical to TRBD2. J was trimmed by 6 bases and V by 4 bases; bases with no gene match: 11. CDR1 is SEHNR, CDR2 FQNEAQ, per germline (reference sequence). This CDR3 has 16 residues.

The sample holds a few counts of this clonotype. CDR3 residues: CASSQDTGGPYGYTF. CDR3 DNA: TGCGCCAGCAGCCAAGATACAGGGGGGCCCTATGGCTACACCTTC. The chain uses TRBV4-1 and TRBJ1-2; 8 bases map to TRBD1. The CDR3 contains 15 residues. The ends lost 0 bases at V and 4 bases at J; junction bases unmatched: 4. Germline CDR1 and CDR2: MGHRA and YSYEKL.

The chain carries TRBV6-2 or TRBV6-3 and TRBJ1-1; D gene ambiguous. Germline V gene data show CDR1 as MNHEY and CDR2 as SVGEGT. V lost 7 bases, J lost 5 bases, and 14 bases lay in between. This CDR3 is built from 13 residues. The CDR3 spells CASTSGRWTEAFF. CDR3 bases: TGTGCCAGCACCTCCGGACGGTGGACTGAAGCTTTCTTT.

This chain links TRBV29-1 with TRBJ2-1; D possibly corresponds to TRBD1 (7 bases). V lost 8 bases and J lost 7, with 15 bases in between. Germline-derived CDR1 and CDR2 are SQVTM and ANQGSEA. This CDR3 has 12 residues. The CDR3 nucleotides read TGCAGCCTATCCAGGGGGGAGAATGAGCAGTTCTTC. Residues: CSLSRGENEQFF.

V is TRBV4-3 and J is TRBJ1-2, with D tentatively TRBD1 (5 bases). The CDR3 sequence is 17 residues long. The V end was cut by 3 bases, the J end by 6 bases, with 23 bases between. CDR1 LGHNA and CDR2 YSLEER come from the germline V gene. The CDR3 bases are TGCGCCAGCAGCCAGGAGCCCGGGACCGAACTCTTCGATGGCTACACCTTC. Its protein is CASSQEPGTELFDGYTF.

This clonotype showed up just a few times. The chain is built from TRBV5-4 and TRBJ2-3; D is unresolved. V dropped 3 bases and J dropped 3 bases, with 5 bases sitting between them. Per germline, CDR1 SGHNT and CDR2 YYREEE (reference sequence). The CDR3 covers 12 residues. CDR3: CASSSMTDTQYF. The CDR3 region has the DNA TGTGCCAGCAGCTCTATGACAGATACGCAGTATTTT.

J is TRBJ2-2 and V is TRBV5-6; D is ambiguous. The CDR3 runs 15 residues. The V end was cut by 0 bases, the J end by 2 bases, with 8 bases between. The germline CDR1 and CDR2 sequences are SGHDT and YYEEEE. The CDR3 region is CASSLGGRNTGELFF. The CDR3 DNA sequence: TGTGCCAGCAGCTTGGGCGGCCGAAACACCGGGGAGCTGTTTTTT.